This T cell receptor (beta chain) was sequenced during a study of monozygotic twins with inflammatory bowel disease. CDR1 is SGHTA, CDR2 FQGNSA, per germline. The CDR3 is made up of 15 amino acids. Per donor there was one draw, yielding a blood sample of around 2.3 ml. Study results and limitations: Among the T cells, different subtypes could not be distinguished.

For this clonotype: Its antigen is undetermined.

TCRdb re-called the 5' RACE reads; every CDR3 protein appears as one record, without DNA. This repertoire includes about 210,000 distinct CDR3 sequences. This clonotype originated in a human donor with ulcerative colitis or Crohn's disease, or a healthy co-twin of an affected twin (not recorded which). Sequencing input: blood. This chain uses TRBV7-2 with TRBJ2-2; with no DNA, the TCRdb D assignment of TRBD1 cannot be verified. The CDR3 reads CASSLGAGGTGELFF.